A single sample is the source of the 7 T cell receptor beta chains below, sequenced in a study of blood T cell repertoires in COVID-19. The protocol was immunoSEQ multiplex PCR, while the TCRdb copy is restricted to in-frame clones and leaves out a portion. In the table there are more than 150,000 clones, roughly four fifths of which are singletons. Sequencing was carried out using peripheral blood. The receptor source for this set is a woman in her 30s with acute or convalescent COVID-19.

This CDR3 is CASSLGQTTEAFF. DNA for the CDR3: TGTGCCAGCAGCTTAGGACAGACCACTGAAGCTTTCTTT. V gene TRBV11-3 combines with J gene TRBJ1-1, with TRBD1 as a possible D gene (5 bases). The germline V and J ends were trimmed by 1 base and 4 bases, with 7 bases remaining between them. This CDR3 is 13 amino acids long. Germline values: CDR1 SGHNT, CDR2 YENEEA.

As for this clone: Other DNA sequences from this sample encode an identical CDR3 as well. The chain recombines TRBV20-1 with TRBJ1-2, with D maybe TRBD1 (6 bases). This CDR3 spans 14 amino acids. Trimming pared 3 bases from V and 8 bases from J, leaving 19 bases between. Germline lookup yields CDR1 DFQATT and CDR2 SNEGSKA (reference sequence). CDR3 DNA: TGCAGTGCTAGTCGGGACACCACCCTAAGCGGCTACACCTTC. It yields the protein CSASRDTTLSGYTF.

The V gene is TRBV30, the J gene TRBJ1-2; D is unresolved. Trimming removed 1 base from V and 2 bases from J, with 5 bases in between. Germline lookup yields CDR1 GTSNPN and CDR2 SVGIG (reference sequence). CDR3 size: 12 residues. The DNA for the CDR3 is TGTGCCTGGAGTGAGAGGAACTATGGCTACACCTTC. Translating it yields CAWSERNYGYTF.

This chain's CDR3 is CASSQDWRTEAFF. The CDR3 DNA follows: TGTGCCAGCAGCCAAGATTGGAGAACTGAAGCTTTCTTT. V gene TRBV14 combines with J gene TRBJ1-1, with D hard to call. The CDR3 is 13 residues long. V shed 0 bases and J shed 5 bases, with 7 bases lying between them. The germline gives CDR1 SGHDN, CDR2 FVKESK.

This clone was recorded once. The chain couples TRBV28 to TRBJ1-1; D is perhaps TRBD1 (6 bases). V was trimmed by 5 bases and J by 3 bases, leaving 13 bases between them. The CDR3 has 14 residues. From germline, CDR1 is MDHEN and CDR2 SYDVKM. The CDR3 reads CASSLGDKYTEAFF. Written as DNA, the CDR3 is TGTGCCAGCAGTCTCGGGGACAAATACACTGAAGCTTTCTTT.

The J gene is TRBJ1-2, the V gene TRBV4-1, with TRBD1 as a possible D gene (6 bases). The V end was cut by 0 bases, the J end by 4 bases, with 9 bases between. The length of the CDR3 is 14 residues. Looked up from germline, CDR1 is MGHRA and CDR2 is YSYEKL. CDR3 DNA sequence: TGCGCCAGCAGCCAAGATCGACAGGCCTATGGCTACACCTTC. It codes for CASSQDRQAYGYTF.

V is TRBV30 and J is TRBJ2-3; no definite D call. The CDR3 covers 11 residues. The V gene's germline CDR1 is GTSNPN and CDR2 SVGIG (reference sequence). The germline V and J ends were trimmed by 3 bases and 2 bases, with 3 bases remaining between them. Here the CDR3 DNA reads TGTGCCTGGAGATACACAGATACGCAGTATTTT. It yields the protein CAWRYTDTQYF.